Described below is a single T cell receptor (beta chain) sequence and its context. The CDR3 has 11 amino acids. The V end lost 11 bases, the J end lost 7 bases, and 13 bases lay between the germline ends. The germline V gene encodes CDR1 LNHDA and CDR2 SQIVND (reference sequence). The data were taken from a study of T cells of healthy individuals. MiXCR, run by TCRdb on the 5' RACE reads, gives a single entry per CDR3 protein. The table includes about 53,000 distinct CDR3 sequences, roughly 15% detected once. The clonotype was recovered from a human donor in good health. The chain links TRBV19 to TRBJ2-3, with D perhaps given as TRBD1 or TRBD2 (5 bases each). The CDR3 is CAWKGENTQYF. CDR3 DNA: TGTGCCTGGAAAGGGGAGAATACGCAGTATTTT.